This TCR beta chain emerged from a study of blood T cell repertoires in COVID-19. Per the authors' pipeline: Amplifying reference gene primers gave estimates of nucleated cell counts. The protocol was immunoSEQ multiplex PCR, while the TCRdb copy is restricted to in-frame clones and leaves out a portion. The V and J calls and clone size were taken over from that table, and D and trimming were inferred from the DNA. The sample records roughly 120,000 clones, roughly 80% being singletons. V was clipped by 2 bases and J by 3 bases, with 9 bases between them. Germline CDR1 is SGDLS and CDR2 is YYNGEE. The CDR3 loop spans 13 amino acids.

The TCR comes from a man aged 50-60 years with acute or convalescent COVID-19. The gene calls are TRBV9 and TRBJ2-7, with no clear D. The specimen sequenced was peripheral blood. CDR3 region: CASSVGNDYEQYF. The CDR3 DNA reads TGTGCCAGCAGCGTGGGCAACGACTACGAGCAGTACTTC.